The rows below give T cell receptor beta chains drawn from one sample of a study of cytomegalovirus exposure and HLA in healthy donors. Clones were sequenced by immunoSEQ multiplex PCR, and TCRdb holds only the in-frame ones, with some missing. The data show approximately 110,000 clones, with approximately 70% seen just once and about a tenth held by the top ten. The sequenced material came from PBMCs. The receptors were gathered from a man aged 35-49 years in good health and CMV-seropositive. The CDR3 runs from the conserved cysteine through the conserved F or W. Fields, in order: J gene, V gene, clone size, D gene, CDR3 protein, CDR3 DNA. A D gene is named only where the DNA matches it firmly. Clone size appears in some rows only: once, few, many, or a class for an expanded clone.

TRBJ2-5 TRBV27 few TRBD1 CASSFGTGGYETQYF TGTGCCAGCAGTTTCGGGACAGGGGGCTACGAGACCCAGTACTTC
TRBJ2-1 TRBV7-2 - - CASREDLYNEQFF TGTGCCAGCAGGGAGGACTTATACAATGAGCAGTTCTTC
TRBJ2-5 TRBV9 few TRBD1 CASSGAGGWETQYF TGTGCCAGCAGCGGAGCAGGGGGCTGGGAGACCCAGTACTTC
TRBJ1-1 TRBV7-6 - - CASSLDDSPNTEAFF TGTGCCAGCAGCTTGGACGACAGCCCGAACACTGAAGCTTTCTTT
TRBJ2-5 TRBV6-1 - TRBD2 CASSKGLGEETQYF TGTGCCAGCAGTAAAGGACTAGGGGAAGAGACCCAGTACTTC
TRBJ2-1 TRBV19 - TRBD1 CASMTGKFYDNEQFF TGTGCCAGTATGACAGGGAAATTTTACGACAATGAGCAGTTCTTC
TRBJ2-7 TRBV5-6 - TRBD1 CASSDFTGQGINEQYF TGTGCCAGCAGCGATTTCACGGGACAGGGTATAAACGAGCAGTACTTC
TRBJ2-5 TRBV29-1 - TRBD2 CSKTSGSYETQYF TGCAGCAAAACTAGCGGGAGTTACGAGACCCAGTACTTC
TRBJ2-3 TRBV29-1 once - CSVEDFGGGTDTQYF TGCAGCGTTGAAGACTTTGGCGGGGGCACAGATACGCAGTATTTT
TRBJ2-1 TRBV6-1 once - CASSEGGRGRAADEQFF TGTGCCAGCAGTGAAGGAGGAAGGGGCAGGGCTGCGGATGAGCAGTTCTTC
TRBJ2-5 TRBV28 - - CASSHSGRTGEETQYF TGTGCCAGCAGCCACTCTGGACGTACAGGCGAAGAGACCCAGTACTTC
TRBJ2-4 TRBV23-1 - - CASRYTGWSAKNIQYF TGCGCCAGCAGGTACACAGGGTGGTCAGCCAAAAACATTCAGTACTTC
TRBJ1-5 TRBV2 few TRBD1 CASSSADRGFQPQHF TGTGCCAGCAGCAGTGCGGACAGGGGGTTTCAGCCCCAGCATTTT
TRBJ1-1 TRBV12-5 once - CASGPSGFGEAFF TGTGCTAGTGGTCCCTCCGGGTTTGGTGAAGCTTTCTTT
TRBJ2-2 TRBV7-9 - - CAPQANGNTGELFF TGTGCCCCTCAGGCTAACGGGAACACCGGGGAGCTGTTTTTT
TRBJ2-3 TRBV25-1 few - CASSGSGSTDTQYF TGTGCCAGCAGTGGTAGCGGTAGCACAGATACGCAGTATTTT
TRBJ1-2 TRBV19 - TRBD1 CASSHPDRGPGYTF TGTGCCAGTAGTCACCCTGACAGGGGACCTGGCTACACCTTC
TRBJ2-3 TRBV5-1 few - CASSSPPGRDTQYF TGCGCCAGCAGCTCCCCTCCCGGTCGAGATACGCAGTATTTT
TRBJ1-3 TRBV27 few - CASGEYSGNTIYF TGTGCCAGCGGAGAATACTCTGGAAACACCATATATTTT
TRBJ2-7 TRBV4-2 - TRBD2 CASSQDLASGRYEQYF TGTGCCAGCAGCCAAGACCTCGCTAGCGGGAGGTACGAGCAGTACTTC
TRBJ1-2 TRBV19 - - CASRVGTTSYGYTF TGTGCCAGTAGGGTAGGCACGACTAGCTATGGCTACACCTTC
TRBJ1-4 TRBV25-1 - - CASSEYGGPNEKLFF TGTGCCAGCAGTGAATACGGCGGCCCGAATGAAAAACTGTTTTTT
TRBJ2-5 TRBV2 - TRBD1 CASVRDRNQETQYF TGTGCCAGCGTCCGGGACAGAAATCAAGAGACCCAGTACTTC
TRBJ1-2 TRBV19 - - CASSDGTNSHGYTF TGTGCCAGTAGTGACGGGACTAACAGTCATGGCTACACCTTC
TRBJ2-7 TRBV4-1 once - CASSQVPGSSYEQYF TGCGCCAGCAGCCAAGTCCCCGGGAGCTCCTACGAGCAGTACTTC
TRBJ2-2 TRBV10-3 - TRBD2 CAIPLAGGNTGELFF TGTGCCATCCCCCTAGCGGGGGGGAACACCGGGGAGCTGTTTTTT
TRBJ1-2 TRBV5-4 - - CASSPQTGPRYGYTF TGTGCCAGCAGCCCTCAGACAGGCCCAAGGTATGGCTACACCTTC
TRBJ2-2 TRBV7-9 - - CASSQNRAGELFF TGTGCCAGCAGCCAGAACAGGGCCGGGGAGCTGTTTTTT
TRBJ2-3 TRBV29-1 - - CSVVGGTTDTQYF TGCAGCGTTGTGGGAGGAACCACAGATACGCAGTATTTT
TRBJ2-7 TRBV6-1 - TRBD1 CASSEQTGGGHEQYF TGTGCCAGCAGTGAACAGACAGGGGGCGGCCACGAGCAGTACTTC
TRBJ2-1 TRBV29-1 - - CSVTQTGEQFF TGCAGCGTCACCCAGACAGGCGAGCAGTTCTTC
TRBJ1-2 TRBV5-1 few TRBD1 CASSLDRGYGYTF TGCGCCAGCAGCTTGGACAGGGGCTATGGCTACACCTTC
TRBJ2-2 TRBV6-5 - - CASSTTNTGELFF TGTGCCAGCAGTACAACGAACACCGGGGAGCTGTTTTTT
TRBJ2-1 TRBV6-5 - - CASSPPGAYNEQFF TGTGCCAGCAGTCCCCCGGGGGCCTACAATGAGCAGTTCTTC
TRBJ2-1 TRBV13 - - CASSSHTGTVSYNEQFF TGTGCCAGCAGTTCTCATACCGGGACTGTCTCCTACAATGAGCAGTTCTTC
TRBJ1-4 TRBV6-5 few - CASSQGEKLFF TGTGCCAGCAGTCAGGGGGAAAAACTGTTTTTT
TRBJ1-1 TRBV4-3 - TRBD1 CASSLMDRANTEAFF TGCGCCAGCAGCCTTATGGACAGGGCGAACACTGAAGCTTTCTTT
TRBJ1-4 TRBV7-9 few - CASSLGTLDEKLFF TGTGCCAGCAGCTTAGGGACATTGGATGAAAAACTGTTTTTT
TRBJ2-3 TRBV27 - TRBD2 CASTPLSSGNTDTQYF TGTGCCAGCACTCCATTGTCTAGCGGTAACACAGATACGCAGTATTTT
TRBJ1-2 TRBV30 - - CALTANYGYTF TGTGCCTTGACAGCTAACTATGGCTACACCTTC
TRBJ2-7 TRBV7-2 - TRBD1 CASSLTGTGGKEQYF TGTGCCAGCAGCTTGACCGGGACAGGGGGCAAAGAGCAGTACTTC
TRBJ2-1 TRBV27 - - CASSQDPTGVTYNEQFF TGTGCCAGCAGCCAGGACCCGACGGGAGTAACCTACAATGAGCAGTTCTTC
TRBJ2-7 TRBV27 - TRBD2 CASSAGTSGSQQYF TGTGCCAGCAGTGCCGGGACTAGCGGGAGCCAGCAGTACTTC
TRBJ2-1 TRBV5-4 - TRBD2 CASSPTSGYNEQFF TGTGCCAGCAGCCCGACTAGCGGGTACAATGAGCAGTTCTTC
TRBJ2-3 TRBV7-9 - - CASSPTGITDTQYF TGTGCCAGCAGCCCCACAGGCATCACAGATACGCAGTATTTT
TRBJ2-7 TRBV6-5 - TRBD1 CASSQTGGFNEQYF TGTGCCAGCAGCCAGACAGGGGGCTTCAACGAGCAGTACTTC
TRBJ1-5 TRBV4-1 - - CASRNGAQAVNQPQHF TGCGCCAGCCGAAATGGGGCACAGGCGGTCAATCAGCCCCAGCATTTT
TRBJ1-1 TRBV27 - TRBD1 CASSFQGAPTEAFF TGTGCCAGCAGTTTCCAGGGGGCGCCCACTGAAGCTTTCTTT
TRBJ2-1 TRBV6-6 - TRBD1 CASSYLGQGDNEQFF TGTGCCAGCAGTTACTTGGGACAGGGGGACAATGAGCAGTTCTTC
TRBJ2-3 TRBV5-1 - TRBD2 CASSFLAGASTDTQYF TGCGCCAGCAGCTTCCTAGCGGGAGCTAGCACAGATACGCAGTATTTT
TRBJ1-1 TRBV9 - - CASSVEGRGTEAFF TGTGCCAGCAGCGTAGAAGGACGGGGCACTGAAGCTTTCTTT
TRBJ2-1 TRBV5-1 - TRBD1 CASSKTSGTGGGNEQFF TGCGCCAGCAGCAAGACTTCCGGGACAGGGGGTGGAAATGAGCAGTTCTTC
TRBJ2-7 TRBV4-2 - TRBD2 CASSQGPSGSYEQYF TGTGCCAGCAGCCAAGGGCCTAGCGGTTCCTACGAGCAGTACTTC
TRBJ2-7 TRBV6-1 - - CASSEPASFTTYEQYF TGTGCCAGCAGTGAACCGGCTAGTTTCACCACCTACGAGCAGTACTTC
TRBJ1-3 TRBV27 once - CASSQQGSGNTIYF TGTGCCAGCAGTCAACAGGGTAGCGGAAACACCATATATTTT